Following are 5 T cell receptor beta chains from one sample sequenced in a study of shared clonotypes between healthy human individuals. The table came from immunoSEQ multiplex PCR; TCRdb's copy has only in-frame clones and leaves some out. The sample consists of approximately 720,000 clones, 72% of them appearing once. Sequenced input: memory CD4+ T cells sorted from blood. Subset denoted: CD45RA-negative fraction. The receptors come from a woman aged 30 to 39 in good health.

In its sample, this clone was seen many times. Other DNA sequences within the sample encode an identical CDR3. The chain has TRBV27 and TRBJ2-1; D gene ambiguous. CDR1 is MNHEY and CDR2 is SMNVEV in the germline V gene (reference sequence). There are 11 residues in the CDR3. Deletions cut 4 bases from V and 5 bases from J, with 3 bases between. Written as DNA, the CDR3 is TGTGCCAGCAGTTCTAACAATGAGCAGTTCTTC. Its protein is CASSSNNEQFF.

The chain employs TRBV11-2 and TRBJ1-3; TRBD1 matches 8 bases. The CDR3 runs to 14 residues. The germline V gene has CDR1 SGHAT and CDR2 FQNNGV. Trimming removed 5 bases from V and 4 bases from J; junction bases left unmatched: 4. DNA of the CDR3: TGTGCCAGCAGCAACCGGGACAGGGGAAACACCATATATTTT. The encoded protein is CASSNRDRGNTIYF.

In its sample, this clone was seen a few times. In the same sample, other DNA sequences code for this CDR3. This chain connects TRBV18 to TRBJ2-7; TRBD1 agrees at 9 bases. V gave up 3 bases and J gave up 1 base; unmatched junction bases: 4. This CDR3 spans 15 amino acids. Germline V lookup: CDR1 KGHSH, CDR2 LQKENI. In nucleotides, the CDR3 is TGTGCCAGCTCACCGGGACAGGGAGGATCCTACGAGCAGTACTTC. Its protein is CASSPGQGGSYEQYF.

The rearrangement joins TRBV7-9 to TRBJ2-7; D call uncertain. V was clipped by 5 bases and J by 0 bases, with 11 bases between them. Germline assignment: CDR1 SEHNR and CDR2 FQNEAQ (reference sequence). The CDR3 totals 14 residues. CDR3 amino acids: CASSRSGISYEQYF. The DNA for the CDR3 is TGTGCCAGCAGCAGATCGGGCATCTCCTACGAGCAGTACTTC.

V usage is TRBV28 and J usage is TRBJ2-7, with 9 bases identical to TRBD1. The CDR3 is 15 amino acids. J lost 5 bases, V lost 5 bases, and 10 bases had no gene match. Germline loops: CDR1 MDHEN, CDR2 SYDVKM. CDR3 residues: CASSATGTGRHEQYF. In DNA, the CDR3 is TGTGCCAGCAGTGCTACCGGGACAGGGAGACACGAGCAGTACTTC.